This T cell receptor (beta chain) is drawn from a study of somatic mutations in cytotoxic T cells in rheumatoid arthritis. Study as a whole: The flow sorting of some V beta antibody-stained T-cell populations reached nearly 100% purity, and the sorted populations included V beta1+ cells sequenced for TCRB.

Produced via immunoSEQ multiplex PCR; TCRdb's table is partial and in-frame only. The sample has 12,000 or so clones, roughly 72% seen once; the top ten hold roughly 9.8%. Broader study findings: A largest CD8+ clone above 20% of CD8+ cells occurred in 8 of 65 patients. For patients with rheumatoid arthritis, CD8+ clonality went up with age, while healthy controls showed no such change.

CDR1 is SNHLY and CDR2 is FYNNEI in the germline V gene. The junction had 15 bases not matched to a gene; V was cut back by 6 bases and J by 7 bases. This CDR3 has 16 amino acids. In the case of this clone: The antigen is not known.

The receptor's source is a man in his 70s in good health. The sample consisted of CD8+ T cells sorted from blood. J is TRBJ2-7 and V is TRBV2; TRBD2 matches at 10 bases. The CDR3 loop reads CASRDTSGIPPTEQYF. The CDR3 DNA reads as TGTGCCAGCAGGGACACTAGCGGGATACCCCCTACGGAGCAGTACTTC.